This T cell receptor beta chain emerged from a study of cytomegalovirus exposure and HLA in healthy donors. Study-level results: Later, an analysis found that TCR clusters from the first cohort tended to co-occur in the roughly 110 validation repertoires. Investigators reported approximately 170 TCR beta chains as tied to cytomegalovirus.

Only in-frame clones appear in the TCRdb table, and some are missing; sequencing was by immunoSEQ multiplex PCR. The sample holds about 270,000 clones, around 85% seen once. This CDR3 is built from 16 residues. The ends were cut back, 0 bases at V and 3 bases at J, with 12 bases in the middle. The germline gives CDR1 SGHRS, CDR2 YFSETQ. This clone showed up just once. The antigen is unknown. The TCR was taken from a woman younger than 30 in good health and CMV-seronegative. The genes are TRBV5-1 and TRBJ2-2; TRBD2 is a possible D gene (5 bases). Sequences were obtained from PBMCs. CDR3 region: CASSLGTHRDTGELFF. CDR3 DNA: TGCGCCAGCAGCTTGGGGACTCATCGCGACACCGGGGAGCTGTTTTTT.